This record covers a single TCR beta chain. Its antigen remains unidentified. No much larger clone exists at a distance of one base, and base qualities are not known. The data stem from a study of cytomegalovirus exposure and HLA in healthy donors (dated by TCRdb to the late 2010s). Regarding the study in general: In an earlier analysis of some 610 of the donors, about 270 Gb of sequence data and 100 million or so unique TCR beta sequences from about 190 million T cells were reported. Among some 410 genotyped donors of the cohort, an average of approximately 230,000 unique TCR beta nucleotide sequences were sequenced per donor, about a sixth of them non-productive. To decide whether each TCR beta V gene segment behaved as functional or pseudogenic, an earlier analysis of some 540 of the donors relied on high-throughput TCR beta sequencing. Of the roughly 420 genotyped donors, more than 75% were placed in the genetic ancestry cluster associated with self-reported Caucasian donors. The study aimed to test whether signatures of past pathogen exposure could be identified by cataloging public T cell receptors. In addition to the first cohort of 666 subjects, a separate validation cohort of approximately 130 different subjects was used. To predict cytomegalovirus infection status, the study combined high-throughput TCR immunosequencing, statistical association of individual TCRs with disease status, and machine learning. HLA typing included class I and class II loci at four-digit resolution. Every repertoire in the discovery cohort had been generated on one and the same sequencing platform. Typing coverage differed by locus: A, B, C, DRB1 and DQB1 were typed in roughly 620-630 donors, DQA1 in approximately 520, DPA1 in 600 to 610, and DPB1 in just under 490. Rather than drawing on any new phenotypic data, the later analysis identified candidate immune exposures from TCR beta sequences and the way those sequences occurred across donors. Roughly five DR-DQ haplotypes were treated as single units for association and clustering because of strong linkage in the cohort. Genome-wide SNP genotypes for about 60% of the roughly 670 donors were used in a later genetic analysis, which treated that subset as a discovery cohort. An early release covering 500 to 750 HLA-typed donors comprised about 290 gigabases of sequencing data and 85 million to 100 million unique TCR sequences. Donor age, sex, ethnicity and CMV serostatus were collected together with the repertoire data. To study patterns of TCR occurrence, a later analysis re-analyzed previously published TCR beta repertoires from 550 to 800 donors and added high-resolution HLA genotyping. Using immunosequencing, the study profiled T cell repertoires from 550 to 750 subjects and related those repertoires to cytomegalovirus serostatus.

Broader findings and caveats from the paper: Strong co-occurrence of HLA alleles, especially DR and DQ, made assigning TCR associations to individual alleles difficult. A cluster of highly shared sequence variants was judged likely to represent a technical artifact of the sequencing pipeline. Several of the top co-occurrence clusters appeared to be linked to parvovirus B19, influenza, CMV and Epstein-Barr virus, according to a later analysis. In an earlier analysis of approximately 590 of the donors, most TCR beta V segments appeared in productive rearrangements about 87% or about 30% of the time, broadly matching IMGT annotations. According to a later genetic analysis, donors in an Asian-associated ancestry cluster had fewer N-insertions in productive TCRs than the approximately 630-donor mean. Presence/absence analyses assumed roughly uniform sequencing depth across donors, an assumption that may not hold. Linkage disequilibrium might explain the correlated functional status among segregating V segments, but an unknown experimental factor could not be ruled out. Immune exposure information for the cohort was limited to CMV serostatus. In both the original and validation cohorts, the classifier was reported to diagnose cytomegalovirus status with high specificity and sensitivity. A later analysis found that most CMV-associated TCR beta chains appeared HLA-restricted, with HLA associations seemingly driven largely by CMV exposure. Most TCR sequences were observed very rarely across donors, whereas some public TCRs were present in many individuals. In a later analysis, the rate of TCR association differed among HLA loci, with DRB1 alleles having the most associated TCRs and HLA-C alleles having the fewest. Some IMGT-functional V segments, including TRBV6-2 and TRBV6-3, could not be told apart with the 87-base-pair reads, so those segments were excluded. In vitro tests confirmed that three of the cytomegalovirus-associated TCR beta chains recognize cytomegalovirus antigens. Specific HLA alleles were associated with 15,000 to 20,000 TCR beta sequences at a false discovery rate of 0.05 in a later analysis. According to the authors, the approach could potentially be generalized to other disease states and immunological phenotypes. A further reported finding was that TCR beta sequences accurately predicted the HLA-A and HLA-B alleles for most subjects in the first cohort. Only TCR beta chains were sequenced in this cohort, and the absence of alpha or paired-chain data limited detectable features. In a later genetic analysis, a missense DCLRE1C variant was associated with V-gene and J-gene trimming of TCR beta chains, and the association was replicated in an independent cohort. A later analysis found that HLA-associated TCR beta chains were more clonally expanded and had lower generation probabilities than equally common non-associated chains. In the study, approximately 160 TCR beta chains were listed as associated with cytomegalovirus. HLA typing was unavailable for some donors at each locus, so association tests used only the typed subset. Some 16 rarely observed V segments, including chromosome 9 orphons, were excluded from the earlier analysis of approximately 600 of the donors because counts were too low.

In total, about 650 healthy bone marrow donors made up the cohort. Cohort members were all nominally healthy when sampled, although unrecorded immune exposures were likely present. The donor was CMV seronegative and was included in the group of around 320 seronegative cohort members. Each donor provided a peripheral blood sample, and peripheral blood mononuclear cells were used for TCR beta sequencing. The Qiagen DNeasy Blood Extraction Kit was used to extract genomic DNA from the blood cell samples. The CDR3 spans 18 residues, from the cysteine through the phenylalanine. Here the CDR3 DNA is all that survives: 54 bases in frame from base 1. V ends up 7 bases short and J 0 bases short, with an unmatched junction base count of 12. According to the germline V gene, CDR1 reads MDHEN and CDR2 reads SYDVKM. Libraries were made using the immunoSEQ multiplex PCR assay. A mixture of 60 forward primers for TCR Vbeta segments and 13 reverse primers for TCR Jbeta segments was used in the multiplex PCR. The CDR3 region of rearranged TCR beta genes was amplified from genomic DNA with a multiplex PCR assay. The Illumina HiSeq System was used to sequence the amplified TCR beta libraries as 87-base-pair reads. The paper's processing steps were these. A later analysis counted some 80 million unique TCR beta chains across the 550 to 750 repertoires, and 9 million to 14 million of these chains were shared by at least two donors. Raw reads were error-corrected and collapsed into unique sequences by a nearest-neighbor algorithm in which closely related sequences were merged to remove PCR and sequencing errors. CDR3 sequences were aligned to IMGT reference sequences to assign V, D and J gene segments. For a sequence to be retained, at least a six-nucleotide match to both a V gene segment and a J gene segment was required. A rearrangement counted as productive if the CDR3 had no stop codons and remained in frame with V and J, and every other rearrangement counted as non-productive. CDR3 was defined according to IMGT convention as the region running from the second conserved V-encoded cysteine to the conserved J-encoded phenylalanine. Sequences without an unambiguous match to a single V gene segment were excluded from the earlier analysis of 587 of the donors. An earlier analysis of 550 to 650 of the donors classified V segments as functional when productive rearrangements were above 56.7% and as segregating when the standard deviation between donors was above 5%. A statistical classification framework was developed to diagnose cytomegalovirus status using the catalog of TCR beta chain sequences. In a later analysis, TCR nucleotide sequences were compared against IMGT/GENE-DB human TR gene sequences so that V and J genes could be assigned. In a later analysis, CDR3 sequences and most-parsimonious VDJ recombination scenarios were assigned using the TCRdist pipeline. In a later analysis, each TCR beta chain was defined by its CDR3 amino acid sequence together with its V-gene family, and reads lacking a unique V-gene family were excluded. In a later analysis, 450 to 600 highly shared, low-generation-probability nucleotide sequences were removed to address suspected cross-contamination and a sequencing artifact. In a later analysis, a clonal expansion index for each public chain was calculated from normalized within-repertoire ranks of inferred template counts. A later analysis computed generation probabilities with a VDJ recombination model fitted to out-of-frame rearrangements, and checked the results against IGoR. In a later analysis, hypergeometric tests were used to score TCR-TCR, TCR-HLA and TCR-CMV co-occurrence, with a repertoire-size bias correction applied to TCR pairs. In a later analysis, false discovery rates were estimated by permuting HLA or CMV assignments 20 times. In a later analysis, co-occurring TCRs were grouped with DBSCAN, and TCRdist sequence similarity was added when clustering was performed within HLA-allele-positive subsets. Co-occurrence clustering excluded repertoires with fewer than 30,000 or more than 120,000 public chains, plus five with anomalous nucleotide sharing. Sourced from immuneACCESS, this table was stored by TCRdb with only in-frame sequences that have V and J called. A share of the clones is absent; for the studies checked, an unresolved V gene accounts for under half, and the remainder has no known explanation. V and J calls and clone size follow that table, whereas D and trimming were derived from the DNA. The sample table holds tens of thousands of clones, of which around 81% were seen once. The top ten clonotypes cover around 1.5% of the sample.

The origin of this receptor is a man aged 35-49 years in good health and CMV-seronegative. This chain is built from TRBV28 and TRBJ2-1, and TRBD2 aligns with 10 junction nucleotides. The sequenced material came from PBMCs. The CDR3 reads as follows: CASIQREGLSSSYNEQFF. The DNA sequence is given as TGTGCCAGCATCCAGCGGGAGGGCCTTTCGAGCTCCTACAATGAGCAGTTCTTC.